Below, 3 T cell receptor beta chains from the same sample are listed, as sequenced in a study of early T cells in non-severe SARS-CoV-2 infection. TCRdb re-analysed the 5' RACE reads in MiXCR, keeping a single row per CDR3 protein. The data show fewer than 85,000 distinct CDR3 sequences, about 13% seen once. The sequencing sample was made of whole blood. The receptors stem from an adult who was a healthcare worker with PCR-confirmed SARS-CoV-2 infection or an uninfected control (not recorded which).

The chain employs TRBV27 and TRBJ1-5, with D possibly being TRBD1 (5 bases). The CDR3 sequence is 14 residues long. The germline V and J ends were trimmed by 0 bases and 6 bases, with 9 bases remaining between them. Germline lookup yields CDR1 MNHEY and CDR2 SMNVEV (reference sequence). CDR3 in amino acids: CASSLSRGSQPQHF. CDR3 in DNA: TGTGCCAGCAGTTTATCGAGGGGCAGTCAGCCCCAGCATTTT.

This clonotype was picked up a small number of times. This chain connects TRBV29-1 to TRBJ1-1; no definite D call. CDR1 SQVTM and CDR2 ANQGSEA come from the germline V gene. The CDR3 totals 11 residues. For the CDR3, the DNA is TGCAACGGGTTACGCGGGACTGAAGCTTTCTTT. This gives the protein CNGLRGTEAFF.

This clonotype was counted between two and nine times. The CDR3 is CASSPHADRGTEKLFF. Written as DNA, the CDR3 is TGTGCCAGCAGCCCCCACGCGGACAGGGGGACTGAAAAACTGTTTTTT. The gene calls are TRBV7-6 and TRBJ1-4; 10 bases agree with TRBD1. Germline V gene data show CDR1 as SGHVS and CDR2 as FNYEAQ. The CDR3 runs 16 residues. V gave up 5 bases and J gave up 7 bases; unmatched junction bases: 10.